Following are 15 T cell receptor beta chains from one sample sequenced in a study of T cells in Graves' hyperthyroidism and ophthalmopathy. Amplified regions were TCR beta CDR3 sequences from RNA transcripts. With the HTBI primer set, the TCR CDR3 went through a first round of RT-PCR. Using its own MiXCR run on the multiplex PCR reads, TCRdb lists one record per CDR3 protein. Of fewer than 500,000 distinct CDR3 sequences in the sample, approximately 13% are singletons; the top ten hold about a fifth. Sequencing used blood. Receptors originate from a man younger than 40 with Graves' hyperthyroidism that later progressed to Graves' ophthalmopathy.

This clonotype has at least ten counts. The chain uses TRBV6-1 and TRBJ1-4; D is unresolved. The CDR3 has 16 amino acids. CDR1 is MNHNS, CDR2 SASEGT, per germline. V lost 6 bases, J lost 5 bases, and 19 bases lay in between. The CDR3 DNA sequence: TGTGCCAGCAGCCCCTCAGGAGTGCGTCGAAATGAAAAACTGTTTTTT. Translated: CASSPSGVRRNEKLFF.

This clonotype was seen a handful of times. The chain joins TRBV5-6 to TRBJ1-1; D unclear. V gave up 7 bases and J gave up 0 bases, with 10 bases separating them. This CDR3 has 13 amino acids. Germline V gene data show CDR1 as SGHDT and CDR2 as YYEEEE. The CDR3 protein is CASHYGLNTEAFF. The CDR3 region has the DNA TGTGCCAGCCACTATGGATTGAACACTGAAGCTTTCTTT. The full variable domain, its missing parts supplied by reference TRBV5-6 and TRBJ1-1, is DAGVTQSPTHLIKTRGQQVTLRCSPKSGHDTVSWYQQALGQGPQFIFQYYEEEERQRGNFPDRFSGHQFPNYSSELNVNALLLGDSALYLCASHYGLNTEAFFGQGTRLTVV.

This clonotype was seen at least ten times. This sequence joins TRBV12-3 or TRBV12-4 and TRBJ2-7; D is undetermined. V dropped 5 bases and J dropped 1 base, with 21 bases sitting between them. The CDR3 contains 17 residues. CDR3 coding DNA: TGTGCCAGCAGTGCCCGGTCCTTAAGAGCCCTTTCCTACGAGCAGTACTTC. This encodes CASSARSLRALSYEQYF.

This clonotype was picked up a small number of times. The gene calls are TRBV29-1 and TRBJ1-2, with D hard to call. Germline assignment: CDR1 SQVTM and CDR2 ANQGSEA. V was clipped by 4 bases and J by 3 bases, with 12 bases between them. The CDR3 covers 13 residues. CDR3: CSVVGSQHYGYTF. CDR3 coding DNA: TGCAGCGTTGTCGGGAGCCAGCACTATGGCTACACCTTC.

This clonotype has more than one count but fewer than ten. The rearrangement joins TRBV5-6 to TRBJ1-5, with D perhaps TRBD1 (5 bases). Germline V gene data show CDR1 as SGHDT and CDR2 as YYEEEE. The V and J ends lost 7 bases and 3 bases respectively, with 17 bases between them. The length of the CDR3 is 15 residues. The CDR3 sequence is CASGPRWGINQPQHF. The CDR3 nucleotides are TGTGCCAGCGGCCCACGTTGGGGCATCAATCAGCCCCAGCATTTT. The full variable domain, in which reference TRBV5-6 and TRBJ1-5 provide the parts outside the CDR3, is DAGVTQSPTHLIKTRGQQVTLRCSPKSGHDTVSWYQQALGQGPQFIFQYYEEEERQRGNFPDRFSGHQFPNYSSELNVNALLLGDSALYLCASGPRWGINQPQHFGDGTRLSIL.

This clonotype was observed a few times. V gene TRBV12-3 or TRBV12-4 combines with J gene TRBJ2-3; 14 nucleotides match TRBD2. J gave up 6 bases and V 1 base, and 9 bases lay outside the gene matches. The CDR3 loop spans 18 amino acids. The CDR3 DNA reads as TGTGCCAGCAGTTTAGGACTAGCGGGGGGGCCGCGGTCGGATACGCAGTATTTT. Its translation is CASSLGLAGGPRSDTQYF.

The chain joins TRBV20-1 to TRBJ1-2; perhaps TRBD1 as D (6 bases). Germline V lookup: CDR1 DFQATT, CDR2 SNEGSKA (reference sequence). The CDR3 loop spans 12 amino acids. Trimming took off 3 bases at V and 4 bases at J, with 9 bases between the two ends. The DNA of the CDR3 is TGCAGTGCTAGTTTGGACAGCTATGGCTACACCTTC. Protein sequence: CSASLDSYGYTF.

The genes are TRBV2 and TRBJ2-6; unclear D gene. V was trimmed by 8 bases and J by 0 bases, leaving 20 bases between them. Germline assignment: CDR1 SNHLY and CDR2 FYNNEI. This CDR3 comprises 18 residues. The CDR3 region is CASRPQIPEVSGANVLTF. The DNA of the CDR3 is TGTGCCAGCCGCCCCCAGATACCCGAGGTCTCTGGGGCCAACGTCCTGACTTTC.

The rearrangement links TRBV4-2 to TRBJ1-6; 8 nucleotides align to TRBD1. The CDR3 has 14 residues. After removal of 2 bases from V and 10 bases from J, the junction contained 4 bases not matched to a gene. Per germline, CDR1 LGHNA and CDR2 YNFKEQ. CDR3 sequence (DNA): TGTGCCAGCAGCCAATCAGACAGGGGATCACCCCTCCACTTT. This codes for CASSQSDRGSPLHF.

There are many counts of this clonotype. This chain links TRBV4-2 with TRBJ2-3; 14 positions agree with TRBD2. Trimming cost V 1 base and J 6 bases; bases outside gene matches: 3. CDR3 length: 16 amino acids. Per germline, CDR1 LGHNA and CDR2 YNFKEQ. CDR3 protein: CASSQGLAGGPDTQYF. The CDR3 bases are TGTGCCAGCAGCCAAGGACTAGCGGGGGGGCCGGATACGCAGTATTTT.

In its sample, this clonotype was seen many times. The V call is TRBV11-1, the J call TRBJ2-1, with 9 bases fitting TRBD2. The V gene end was trimmed by 1 base and the J gene end by 5 bases; junction bases not matched to a gene: 6. CDR1 is SGHAT, CDR2 FQDESV, per germline (reference sequence). This CDR3 spans 16 amino acids. This CDR3 reads CASSLGVIAGDNEQFF. In DNA form, the CDR3 reads TGTGCCAGCAGCTTAGGGGTCATAGCGGGGGACAATGAGCAGTTCTTC. Using reference TRBV11-1 and TRBJ2-1 for the parts outside the CDR3, the full variable domain is EAEVAQSPRYKITEKSQAVAFWCDPISGHATLYWYRQILGQGPELLVQFQDESVVDDSQLPKDRFSAERLKGVDSTLKIQPAELGDSAMYLCASSLGVIAGDNEQFFGPGTRLTVL.

V is TRBV4-1 and J is TRBJ1-5; unclear D gene. Germline-derived CDR1 and CDR2 are MGHRA and YSYEKL. CDR3 size: 13 residues. V dropped 0 bases and J dropped 4 bases, with 4 bases sitting between them. CDR3 coding DNA: TGCGCCAGCAGCCAAGAATGGAATCAGCCCCAGCATTTT. It is translated as CASSQEWNQPQHF.

V is TRBV19 and J is TRBJ2-7, with D unclear. Trimming took off 4 bases at V and 0 bases at J, with 7 bases between the two ends. The CDR3 sequence is 13 residues long. Per germline, CDR1 LNHDA and CDR2 SQIVND (reference sequence). Written as DNA, the CDR3 is TGTGCCAGTAGTAGAGGACGCTCCTACGAGCAGTACTTC. Protein: CASSRGRSYEQYF.

In DNA form, the CDR3 reads TGTGCCAGCGCTTCCCGGGGAACCCTCTCTGGAAACACCATATATTTT. It codes for CASASRGTLSGNTIYF. The chain is built from TRBV28 and TRBJ1-3, with D unclear. The CDR3 extends over 16 amino acids. Trimming left V 8 bases short and J 0 bases short, with 17 bases between. Looked up from germline, CDR1 is MDHEN and CDR2 is SYDVKM.

This clonotype was seen at least ten times. V is TRBV27 and J is TRBJ2-1, with D unresolved. Between the trimmed V and J ends, which lost 3 bases and 5 bases, there was a span of 14 bases. The CDR3 contains 15 residues. Per germline, CDR1 MNHEY and CDR2 SMNVEV (reference sequence). The CDR3 sequence: CASSFNGNRNNEQFF. Written as DNA, the CDR3 is TGTGCCAGCAGTTTTAATGGTAATCGTAACAATGAGCAGTTCTTC.